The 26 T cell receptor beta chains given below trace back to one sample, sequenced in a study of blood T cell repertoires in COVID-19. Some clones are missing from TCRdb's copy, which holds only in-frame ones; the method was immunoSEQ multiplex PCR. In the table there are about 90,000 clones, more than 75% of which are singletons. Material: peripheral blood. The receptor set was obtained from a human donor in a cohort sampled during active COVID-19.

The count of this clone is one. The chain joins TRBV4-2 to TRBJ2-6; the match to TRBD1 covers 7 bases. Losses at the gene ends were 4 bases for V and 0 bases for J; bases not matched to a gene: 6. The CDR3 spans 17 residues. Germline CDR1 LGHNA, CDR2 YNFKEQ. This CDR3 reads CASSPGQLTSGANVLTF. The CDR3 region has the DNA TGTGCCAGCAGCCCGGGACAGCTAACCTCTGGGGCCAACGTCCTGACTTTC.

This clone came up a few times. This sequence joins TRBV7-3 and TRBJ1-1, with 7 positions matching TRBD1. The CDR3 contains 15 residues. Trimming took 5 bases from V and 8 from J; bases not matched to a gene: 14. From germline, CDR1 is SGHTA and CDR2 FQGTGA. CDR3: CASSLSGSQGGEAFF. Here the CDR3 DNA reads TGTGCCAGCAGCCTATCTGGGTCCCAGGGGGGCGAAGCTTTCTTT.

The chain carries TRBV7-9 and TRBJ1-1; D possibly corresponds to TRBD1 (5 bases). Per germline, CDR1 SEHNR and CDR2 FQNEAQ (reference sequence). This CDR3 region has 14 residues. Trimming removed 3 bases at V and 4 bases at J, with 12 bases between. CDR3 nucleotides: TGTGCCAGCAGCTTCTCAGGGAGGGGCACTGAAGCTTTCTTT. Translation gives CASSFSGRGTEAFF.

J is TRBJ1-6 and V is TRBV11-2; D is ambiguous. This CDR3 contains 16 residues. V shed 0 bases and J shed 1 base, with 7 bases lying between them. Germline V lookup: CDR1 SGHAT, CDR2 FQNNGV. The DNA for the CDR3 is TGTGCCAGCAGCTTAGATCAGTTATCCTATAATTCACCCCTCCACTTT. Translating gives CASSLDQLSYNSPLHF.

This CDR3 is CASSSPGQGGGYTF. For the CDR3, the DNA is TGTGCCAGCAGTTCCCCGGGACAGGGAGGCGGCTACACCTTC. The chain recombines TRBV28 with TRBJ1-2; TRBD1 matches 9 bases. J gave up 8 bases and V 4 bases, and 8 bases lay outside the gene matches. Germline lookup yields CDR1 MDHEN and CDR2 SYDVKM. CDR3 length: 14 residues.

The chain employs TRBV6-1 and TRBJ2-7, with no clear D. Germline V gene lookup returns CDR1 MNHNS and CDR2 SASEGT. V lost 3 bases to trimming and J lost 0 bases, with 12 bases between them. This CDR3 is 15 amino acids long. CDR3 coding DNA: TGTGCCAGCAGTGAGGGCCCTCCGAGCTCCTACGAGCAGTACTTC. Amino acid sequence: CASSEGPPSSYEQYF.

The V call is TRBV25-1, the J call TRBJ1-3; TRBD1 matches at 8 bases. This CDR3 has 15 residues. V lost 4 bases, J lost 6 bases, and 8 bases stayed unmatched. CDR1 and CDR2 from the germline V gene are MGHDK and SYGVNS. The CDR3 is CASSAAGGNENTIYF. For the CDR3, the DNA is TGTGCCAGCAGTGCAGCAGGGGGCAATGAAAACACCATATATTTT.

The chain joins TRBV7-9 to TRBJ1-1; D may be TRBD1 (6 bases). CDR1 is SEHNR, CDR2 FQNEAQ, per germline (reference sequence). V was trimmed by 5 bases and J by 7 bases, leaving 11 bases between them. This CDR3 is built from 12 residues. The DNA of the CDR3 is TGTGCCAGCAGCCGGGACACCGGTGAAGCTTTCTTT. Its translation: CASSRDTGEAFF.

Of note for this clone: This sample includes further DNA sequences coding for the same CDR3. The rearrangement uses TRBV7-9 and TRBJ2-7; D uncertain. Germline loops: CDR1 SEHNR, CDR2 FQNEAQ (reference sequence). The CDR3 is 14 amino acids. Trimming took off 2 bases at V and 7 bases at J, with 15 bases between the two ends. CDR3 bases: TGTGCCAGCAGCTTACTCCAGACCCGCGGAGAGCAGTACTTC. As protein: CASSLLQTRGEQYF.

CDR3 protein: CASSLGTGGLTEGYTF. CDR3 nucleotide sequence: TGCGCCAGCAGCTTGGGGACAGGGGGACTCACGGAGGGCTACACCTTC. This rearrangement joins TRBV5-1 to TRBJ1-2; 10 positions match TRBD1. The V gene end was trimmed by 0 bases and the J gene end by 8 bases; junction bases not matched to a gene: 10. The CDR3 is 16 residues long. Germline values: CDR1 SGHRS, CDR2 YFSETQ. Looking up the rest from reference TRBV5-1 and TRBJ1-2 gives the full variable domain: KAGVTQTPRYLIKTRGQQVTLSCSPISGHRSVSWYQQTPGQGLQFLFEYFSETQRNKGNFPGRFSGRQFSNSRSEMNVSTLELGDSALYLCASSLGTGGLTEGYTFGSGTRLTVV.

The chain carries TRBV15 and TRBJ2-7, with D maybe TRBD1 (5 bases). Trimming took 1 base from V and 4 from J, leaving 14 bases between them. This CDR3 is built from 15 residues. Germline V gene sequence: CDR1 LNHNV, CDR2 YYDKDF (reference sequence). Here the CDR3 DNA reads TGTGCCACCAGCAGAGGAACAGGTACGCGATACGAGCAGTACTTC. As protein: CATSRGTGTRYEQYF.

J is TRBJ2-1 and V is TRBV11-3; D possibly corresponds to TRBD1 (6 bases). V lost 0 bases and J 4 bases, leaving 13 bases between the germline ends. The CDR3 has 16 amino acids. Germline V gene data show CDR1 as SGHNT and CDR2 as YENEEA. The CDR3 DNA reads TGTGCCAGCAGCTTAGATCTTCGGACAGCTTACAATGAGCAGTTCTTC. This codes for CASSLDLRTAYNEQFF.

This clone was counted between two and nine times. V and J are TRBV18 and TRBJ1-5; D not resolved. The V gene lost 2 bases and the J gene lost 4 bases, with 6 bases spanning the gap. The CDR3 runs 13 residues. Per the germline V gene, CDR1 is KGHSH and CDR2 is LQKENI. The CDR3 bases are TGTGCCAGCTCACCAGCGGGAAATCAGCCCCAGCATTTT. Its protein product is CASSPAGNQPQHF.

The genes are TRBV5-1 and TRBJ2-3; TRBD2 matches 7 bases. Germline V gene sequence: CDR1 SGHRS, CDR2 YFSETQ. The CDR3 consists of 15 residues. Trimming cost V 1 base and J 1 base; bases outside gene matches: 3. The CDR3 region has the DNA TGCGCCAGCAGCTTGAGCGGGGTAGGCACAGATACGCAGTATTTT. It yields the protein CASSLSGVGTDTQYF.

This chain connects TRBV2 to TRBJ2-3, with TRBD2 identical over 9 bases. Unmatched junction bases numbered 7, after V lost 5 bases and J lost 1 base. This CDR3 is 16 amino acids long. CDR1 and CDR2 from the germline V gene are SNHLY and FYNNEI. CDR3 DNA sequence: TGTGCCAGCAGTCTCCAGCGGGGGGTGGGCACAGATACGCAGTATTTT. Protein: CASSLQRGVGTDTQYF.

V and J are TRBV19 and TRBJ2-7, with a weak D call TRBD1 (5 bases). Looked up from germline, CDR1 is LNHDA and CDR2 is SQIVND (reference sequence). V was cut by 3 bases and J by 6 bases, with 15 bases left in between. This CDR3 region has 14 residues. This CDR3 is CASSITLWGAEQYF. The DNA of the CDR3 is TGTGCCAGTAGTATTACGCTTTGGGGCGCCGAGCAGTACTTC.

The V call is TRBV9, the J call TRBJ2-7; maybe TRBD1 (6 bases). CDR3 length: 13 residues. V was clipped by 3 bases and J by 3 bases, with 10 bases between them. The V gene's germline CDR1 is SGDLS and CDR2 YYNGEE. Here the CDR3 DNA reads TGTGCCAGCAGCGGAGTACAGGGCTACGAGCAGTACTTC. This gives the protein CASSGVQGYEQYF.

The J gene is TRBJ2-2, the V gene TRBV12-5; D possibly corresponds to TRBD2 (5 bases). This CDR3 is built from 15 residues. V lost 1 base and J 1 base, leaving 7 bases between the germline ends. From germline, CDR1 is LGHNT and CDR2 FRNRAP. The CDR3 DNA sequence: TGTGCTAGTGGTTTGGAACGGGGGAACACCGGGGAGCTGTTTTTT. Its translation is CASGLERGNTGELFF.

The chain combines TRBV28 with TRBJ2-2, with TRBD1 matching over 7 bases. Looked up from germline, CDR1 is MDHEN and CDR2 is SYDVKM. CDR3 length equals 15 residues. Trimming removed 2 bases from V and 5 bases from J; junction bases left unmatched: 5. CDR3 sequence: CASSLTAGGTGELFF. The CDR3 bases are TGTGCCAGCAGTTTAACGGCAGGGGGTACCGGGGAGCTGTTTTTT.

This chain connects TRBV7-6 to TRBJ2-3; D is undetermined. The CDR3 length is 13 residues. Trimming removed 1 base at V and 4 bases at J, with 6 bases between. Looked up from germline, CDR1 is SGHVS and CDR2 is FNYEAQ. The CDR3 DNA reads TGTGCCAGCAGCTTAGAGAGAGCAGATACGCAGTATTTT. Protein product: CASSLERADTQYF.

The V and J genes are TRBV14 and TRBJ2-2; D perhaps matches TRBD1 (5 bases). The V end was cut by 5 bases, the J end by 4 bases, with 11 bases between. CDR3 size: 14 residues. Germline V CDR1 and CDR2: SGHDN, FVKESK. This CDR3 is CASSRGAGTGELFF. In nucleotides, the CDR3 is TGTGCCAGCAGCAGGGGCGCCGGCACCGGGGAGCTGTTTTTT.

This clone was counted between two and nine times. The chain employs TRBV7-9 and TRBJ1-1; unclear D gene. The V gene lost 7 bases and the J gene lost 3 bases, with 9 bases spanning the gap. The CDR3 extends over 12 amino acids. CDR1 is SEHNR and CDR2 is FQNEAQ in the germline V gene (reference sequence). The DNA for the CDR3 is TGTGCCAGCACAGAGGGCTACACTGAAGCTTTCTTT. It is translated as CASTEGYTEAFF.

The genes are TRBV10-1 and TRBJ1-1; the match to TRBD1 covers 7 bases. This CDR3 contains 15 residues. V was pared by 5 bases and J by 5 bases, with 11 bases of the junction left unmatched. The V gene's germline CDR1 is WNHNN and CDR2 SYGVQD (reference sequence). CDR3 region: CASSPAPGQRTEAFF. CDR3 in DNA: TGCGCCAGCAGTCCCGCGCCGGGACAGAGAACTGAAGCTTTCTTT.

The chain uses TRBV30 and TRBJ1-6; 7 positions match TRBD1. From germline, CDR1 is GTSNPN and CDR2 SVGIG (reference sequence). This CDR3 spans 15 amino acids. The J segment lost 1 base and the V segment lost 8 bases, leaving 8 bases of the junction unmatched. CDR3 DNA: TGTGCCAGAGGAACAGGGGCATCCTATAATTCACCCCTCCACTTT. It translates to CARGTGASYNSPLHF.

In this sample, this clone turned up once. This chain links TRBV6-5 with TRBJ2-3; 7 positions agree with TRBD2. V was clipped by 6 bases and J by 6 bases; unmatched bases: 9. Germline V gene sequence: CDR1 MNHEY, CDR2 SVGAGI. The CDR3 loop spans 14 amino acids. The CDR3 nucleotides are TGTGCCAGCAGGCTTGGGGGGGTGGCGGATACGCAGTATTTT. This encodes CASRLGGVADTQYF.

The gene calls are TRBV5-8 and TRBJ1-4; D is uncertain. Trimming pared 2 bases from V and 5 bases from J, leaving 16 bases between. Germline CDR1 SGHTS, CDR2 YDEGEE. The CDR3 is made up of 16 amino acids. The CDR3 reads CASSFRLKAVNEKLFF. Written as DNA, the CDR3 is TGTGCCAGCAGCTTCCGACTGAAGGCAGTGAATGAAAAACTGTTTTTT.